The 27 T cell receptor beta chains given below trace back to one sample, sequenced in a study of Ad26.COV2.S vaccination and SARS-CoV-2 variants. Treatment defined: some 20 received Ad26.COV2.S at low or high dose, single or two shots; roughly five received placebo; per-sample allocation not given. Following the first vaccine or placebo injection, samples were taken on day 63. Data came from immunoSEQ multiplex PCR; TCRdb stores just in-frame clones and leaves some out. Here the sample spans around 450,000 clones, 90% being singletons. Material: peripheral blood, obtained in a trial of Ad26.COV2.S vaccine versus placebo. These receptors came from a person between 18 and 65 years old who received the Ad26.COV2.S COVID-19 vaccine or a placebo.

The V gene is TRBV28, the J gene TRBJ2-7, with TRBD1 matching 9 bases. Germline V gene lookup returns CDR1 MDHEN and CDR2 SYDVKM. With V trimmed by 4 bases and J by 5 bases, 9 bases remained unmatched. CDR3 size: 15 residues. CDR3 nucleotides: TGTGCCAGCAGTTCCCGCGGGACAGGGCTAGACGAGCAGTACTTC. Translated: CASSSRGTGLDEQYF.

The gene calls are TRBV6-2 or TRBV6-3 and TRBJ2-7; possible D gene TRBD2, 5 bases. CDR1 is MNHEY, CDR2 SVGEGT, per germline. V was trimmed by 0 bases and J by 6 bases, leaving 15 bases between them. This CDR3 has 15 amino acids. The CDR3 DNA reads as TGTGCCAGCAGTTACTCGAGGGCGTTGGCTTCCGAGCAGTACTTC. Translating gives CASSYSRALASEQYF.

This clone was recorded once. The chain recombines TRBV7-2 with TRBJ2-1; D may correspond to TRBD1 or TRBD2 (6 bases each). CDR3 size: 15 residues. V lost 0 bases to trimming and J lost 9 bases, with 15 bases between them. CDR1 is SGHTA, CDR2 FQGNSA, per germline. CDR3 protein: CASSLAGGLSSEQFF. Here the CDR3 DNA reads TGTGCCAGCAGCTTAGCGGGGGGCTTATCCAGTGAGCAGTTCTTC.

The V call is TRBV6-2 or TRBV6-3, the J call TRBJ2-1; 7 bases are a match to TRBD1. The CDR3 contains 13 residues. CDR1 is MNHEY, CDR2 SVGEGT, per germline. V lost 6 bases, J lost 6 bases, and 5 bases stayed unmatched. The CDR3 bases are TGTGCCAGCAGCGTCAACAGGGGCAATGAGCAGTTCTTC. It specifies CASSVNRGNEQFF.

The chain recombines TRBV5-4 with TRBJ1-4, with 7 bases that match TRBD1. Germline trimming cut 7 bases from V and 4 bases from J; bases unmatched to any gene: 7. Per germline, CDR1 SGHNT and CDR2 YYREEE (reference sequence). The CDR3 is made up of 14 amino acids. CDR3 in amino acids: CASSEQGRNEKLFF. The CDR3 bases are TGTGCCAGCTCTGAACAGGGGCGTAATGAAAAACTGTTTTTT.

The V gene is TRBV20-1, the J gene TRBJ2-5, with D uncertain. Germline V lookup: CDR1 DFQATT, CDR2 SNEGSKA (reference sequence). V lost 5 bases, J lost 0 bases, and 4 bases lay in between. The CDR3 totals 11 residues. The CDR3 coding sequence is TGCAGTGCTGAAAACCAAGAGACCCAGTACTTC. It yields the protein CSAENQETQYF.

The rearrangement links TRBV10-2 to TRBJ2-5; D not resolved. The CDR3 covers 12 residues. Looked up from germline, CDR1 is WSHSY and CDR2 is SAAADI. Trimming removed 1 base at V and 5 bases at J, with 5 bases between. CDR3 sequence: CASSELRETQYF. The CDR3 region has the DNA TGCGCCAGCAGTGAGTTAAGGGAGACCCAGTACTTC.

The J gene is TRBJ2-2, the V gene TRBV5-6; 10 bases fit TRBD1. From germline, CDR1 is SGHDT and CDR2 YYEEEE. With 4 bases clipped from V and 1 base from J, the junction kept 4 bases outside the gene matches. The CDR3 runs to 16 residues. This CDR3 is CASSDRDRGNTGELFF. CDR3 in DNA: TGTGCCAGCAGCGATCGGGACAGGGGGAACACCGGGGAGCTGTTTTTT.

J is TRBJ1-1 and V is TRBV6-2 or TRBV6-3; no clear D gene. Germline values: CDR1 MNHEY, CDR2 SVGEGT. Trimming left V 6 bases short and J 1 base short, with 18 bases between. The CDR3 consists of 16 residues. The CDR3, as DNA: TGTGCCAGCAGCCGACCCAAGATAGGCTCGAACACTGAAGCTTTCTTT. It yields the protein CASSRPKIGSNTEAFF.

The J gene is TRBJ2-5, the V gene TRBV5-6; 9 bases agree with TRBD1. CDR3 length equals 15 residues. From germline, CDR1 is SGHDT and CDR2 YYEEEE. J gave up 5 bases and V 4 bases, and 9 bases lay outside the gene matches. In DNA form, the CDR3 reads TGTGCCAGCAGCGATTTCGACAGGGGGAGGGAGACCCAGTACTTC. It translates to CASSDFDRGRETQYF.

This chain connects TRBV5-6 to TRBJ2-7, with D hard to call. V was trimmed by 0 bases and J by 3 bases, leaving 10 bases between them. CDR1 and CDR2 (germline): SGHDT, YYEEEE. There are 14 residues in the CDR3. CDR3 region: CASSLGLGGYEQYF. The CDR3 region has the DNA TGTGCCAGCAGCTTGGGGCTGGGCGGCTACGAGCAGTACTTC.

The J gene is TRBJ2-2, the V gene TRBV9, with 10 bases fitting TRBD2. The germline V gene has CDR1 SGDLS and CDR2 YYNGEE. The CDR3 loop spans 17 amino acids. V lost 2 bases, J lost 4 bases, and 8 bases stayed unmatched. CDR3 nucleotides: TGTGCCAGCAGCGTTGGGGTAGCGGGAGGATTCACCGGGGAGCTGTTTTTT. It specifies CASSVGVAGGFTGELFF.

The CDR3 spells CATSSPRGTGVSGELFF. As DNA, the CDR3 is TGTGCCACCAGCAGTCCCCGTGGGACAGGGGTTAGCGGGGAGCTGTTTTTT. V gene TRBV15 combines with J gene TRBJ2-2, with 10 bases aligning to TRBD1. The trim removed 3 bases at V and 7 bases at J, leaving 11 bases unmatched. This CDR3 has 17 amino acids. Germline V gene lookup returns CDR1 LNHNV and CDR2 YYDKDF (reference sequence).

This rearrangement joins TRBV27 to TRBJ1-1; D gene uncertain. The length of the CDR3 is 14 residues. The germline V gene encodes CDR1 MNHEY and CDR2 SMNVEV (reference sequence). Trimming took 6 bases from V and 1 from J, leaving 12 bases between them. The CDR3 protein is CASSQTVTNTEAFF. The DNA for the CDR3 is TGTGCCAGCAGCCAGACTGTAACGAACACTGAAGCTTTCTTT.

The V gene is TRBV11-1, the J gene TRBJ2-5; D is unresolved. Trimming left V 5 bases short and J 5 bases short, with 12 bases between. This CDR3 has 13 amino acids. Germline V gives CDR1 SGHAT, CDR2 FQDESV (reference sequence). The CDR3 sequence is CASSVGRLETQYF. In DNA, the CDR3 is TGTGCCAGCAGCGTCGGTCGATTGGAGACCCAGTACTTC.

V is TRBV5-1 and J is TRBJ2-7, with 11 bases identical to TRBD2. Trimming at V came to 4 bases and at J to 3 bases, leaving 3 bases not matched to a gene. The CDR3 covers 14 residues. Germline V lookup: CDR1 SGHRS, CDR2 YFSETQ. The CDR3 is CASSIGTSGYEQYF. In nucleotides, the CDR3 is TGCGCCAGCAGCATTGGGACTAGCGGCTACGAGCAGTACTTC. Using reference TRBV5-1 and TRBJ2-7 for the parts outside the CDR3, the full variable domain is KAGVTQTPRYLIKTRGQQVTLSCSPISGHRSVSWYQQTPGQGLQFLFEYFSETQRNKGNFPGRFSGRQFSNSRSEMNVSTLELGDSALYLCASSIGTSGYEQYFGPGTRLTVT.

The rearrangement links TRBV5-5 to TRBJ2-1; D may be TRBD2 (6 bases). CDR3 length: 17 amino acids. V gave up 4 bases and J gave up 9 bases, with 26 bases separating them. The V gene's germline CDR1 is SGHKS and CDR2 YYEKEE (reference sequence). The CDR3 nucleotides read TGTGCCAGCAGCCCAGGTAGGGACTTCCTACGTTTAGGTGAGCAGTTCTTC. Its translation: CASSPGRDFLRLGEQFF.

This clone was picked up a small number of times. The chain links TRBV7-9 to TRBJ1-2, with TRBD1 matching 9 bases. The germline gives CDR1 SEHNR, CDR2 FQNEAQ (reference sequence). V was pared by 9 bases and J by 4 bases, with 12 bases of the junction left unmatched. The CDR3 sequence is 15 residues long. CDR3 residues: CASSAPGQGIYGYTF. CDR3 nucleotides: TGTGCCAGTAGCGCCCCGGGACAGGGTATCTATGGCTACACCTTC.

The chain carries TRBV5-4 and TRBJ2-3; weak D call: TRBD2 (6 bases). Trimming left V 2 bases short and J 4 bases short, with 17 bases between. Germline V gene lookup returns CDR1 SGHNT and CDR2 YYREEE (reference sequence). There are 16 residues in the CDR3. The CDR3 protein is CASSFLAVMRPDTQYF. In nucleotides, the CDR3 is TGTGCCAGCAGCTTTTTAGCGGTTATGCGCCCAGATACGCAGTATTTT.

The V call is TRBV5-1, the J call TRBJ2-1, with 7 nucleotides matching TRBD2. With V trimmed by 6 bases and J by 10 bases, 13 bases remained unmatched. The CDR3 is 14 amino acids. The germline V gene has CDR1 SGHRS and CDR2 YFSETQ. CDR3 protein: CASMLGGGRSEQFF. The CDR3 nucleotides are TGCGCCAGCATGCTTGGGGGAGGGCGTAGCGAGCAGTTCTTC.

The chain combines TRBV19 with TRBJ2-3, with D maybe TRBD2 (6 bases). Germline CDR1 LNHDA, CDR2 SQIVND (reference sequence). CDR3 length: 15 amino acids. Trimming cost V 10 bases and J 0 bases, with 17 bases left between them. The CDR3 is CATTGDGFSTDTQYF. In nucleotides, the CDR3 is TGTGCCACAACGGGAGACGGGTTCAGCACAGATACGCAGTATTTT.

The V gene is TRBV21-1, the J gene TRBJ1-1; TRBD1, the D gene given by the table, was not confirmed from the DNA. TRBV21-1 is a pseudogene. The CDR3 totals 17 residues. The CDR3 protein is CASSKGGRSVSNTEAFF. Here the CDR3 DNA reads TGTGCCAGCAGCAAAGGGGGCAGGTCAGTTTCGAACACTGAAGCTTTCTTT.

CDR3 sequence (DNA): TGTGCCAGCAGCTTAGGGGGGGGTCTTAATGAGCAGTTCTTC. It is translated as CASSLGGGLNEQFF. The V and J genes are TRBV11-1 and TRBJ2-1; 7 bases are shared with TRBD2. CDR3 length equals 14 residues. The V gene end was trimmed by 1 base and the J gene end by 7 bases; junction bases not matched to a gene: 4. The V gene's germline CDR1 is SGHAT and CDR2 FQDESV (reference sequence).

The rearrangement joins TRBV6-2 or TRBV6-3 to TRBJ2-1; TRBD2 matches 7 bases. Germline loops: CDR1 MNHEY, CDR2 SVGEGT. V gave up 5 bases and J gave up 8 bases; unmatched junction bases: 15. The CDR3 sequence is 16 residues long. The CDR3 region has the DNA TGTGCCAGCAGTAGCGGGACGATTCCTATTTACCATGAGCAGTTCTTC. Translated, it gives CASSSGTIPIYHEQFF.

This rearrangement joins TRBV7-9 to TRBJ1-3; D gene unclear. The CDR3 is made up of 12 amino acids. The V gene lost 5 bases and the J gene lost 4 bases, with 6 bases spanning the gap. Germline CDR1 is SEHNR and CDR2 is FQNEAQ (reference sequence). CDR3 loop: CASSPTGNTIYF. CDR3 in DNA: TGTGCCAGCAGCCCAACAGGAAACACCATATATTTT.

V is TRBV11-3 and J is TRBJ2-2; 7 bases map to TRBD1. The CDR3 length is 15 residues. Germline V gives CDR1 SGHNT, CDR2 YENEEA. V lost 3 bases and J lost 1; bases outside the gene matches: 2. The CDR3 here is CASSLGTENTGELFF. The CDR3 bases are TGTGCCAGCAGCTTGGGGACAGAGAACACCGGGGAGCTGTTTTTT. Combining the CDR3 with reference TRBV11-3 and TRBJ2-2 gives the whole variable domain EAGVVQSPRYKIIEKKQPVAFWCNPISGHNTLYWYLQNLGQGPELLIRYENEEAVDDSQLPKDRFSAERLKGVDSTLKIQPAELGDSAVYLCASSLGTENTGELFFGEGSRLTVL.

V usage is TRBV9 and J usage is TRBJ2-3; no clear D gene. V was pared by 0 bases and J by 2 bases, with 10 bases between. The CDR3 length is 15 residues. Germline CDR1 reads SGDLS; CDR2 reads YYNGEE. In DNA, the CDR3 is TGTGCCAGCAGCGTAGGCGGCAGGCTCACAGATACGCAGTATTTT. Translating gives CASSVGGRLTDTQYF.